This paragraph covers one TCR beta chain sequence. This record belongs to a study of T cell responses to AZD1222 COVID-19 vaccine. Sequenced by immunoSEQ multiplex PCR; TCRdb stores in-frame clones only, minus some. This sample has approximately 300,000 clones, with approximately 94% found just once. The V gene lost 7 bases and the J gene lost 4 bases, with 18 bases spanning the gap. The germline V gene encodes CDR1 KGHDR and CDR2 SFDVKD. This CDR3 is 16 amino acids long. V usage is TRBV24-1 and J usage is TRBJ2-2; no firm D call. The input for sequencing was peripheral blood, taken 28 days after the second AZD1222 dose. This TCR came from an adult who received the AZD1222 COVID-19 vaccine. CDR3 DNA: TGTGCCACCAGCTCCACCAGCCACCTTGTCACCGGGGAGCTGTTTTTT. This gives the protein CATSSTSHLVTGELFF.